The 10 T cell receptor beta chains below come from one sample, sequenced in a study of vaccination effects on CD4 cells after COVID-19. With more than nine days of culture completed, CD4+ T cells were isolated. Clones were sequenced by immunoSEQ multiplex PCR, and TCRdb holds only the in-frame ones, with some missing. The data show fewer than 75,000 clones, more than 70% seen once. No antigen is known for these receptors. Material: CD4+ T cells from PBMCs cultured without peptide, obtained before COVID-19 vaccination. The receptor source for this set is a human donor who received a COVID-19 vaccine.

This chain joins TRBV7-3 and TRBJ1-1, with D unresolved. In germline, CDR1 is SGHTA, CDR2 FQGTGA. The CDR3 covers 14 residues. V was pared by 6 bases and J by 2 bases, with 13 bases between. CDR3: CASSLQPSNTEAFF. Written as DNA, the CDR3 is TGTGCCAGCAGTCTACAGCCAAGCAACACTGAAGCTTTCTTT.

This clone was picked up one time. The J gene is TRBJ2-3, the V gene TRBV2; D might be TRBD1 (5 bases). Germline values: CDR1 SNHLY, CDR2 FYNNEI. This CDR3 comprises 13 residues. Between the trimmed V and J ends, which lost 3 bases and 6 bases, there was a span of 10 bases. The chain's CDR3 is CASSEGRRDTQYF. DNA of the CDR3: TGTGCCAGCAGTGAGGGGCGACGGGATACGCAGTATTTT.

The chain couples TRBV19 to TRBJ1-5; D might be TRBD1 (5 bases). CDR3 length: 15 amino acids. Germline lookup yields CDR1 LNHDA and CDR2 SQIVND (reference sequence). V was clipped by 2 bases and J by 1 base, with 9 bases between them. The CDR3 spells CASSIQGRSNQPQHF. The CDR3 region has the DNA TGTGCCAGTAGTATACAGGGAAGAAGCAATCAGCCCCAGCATTTT.

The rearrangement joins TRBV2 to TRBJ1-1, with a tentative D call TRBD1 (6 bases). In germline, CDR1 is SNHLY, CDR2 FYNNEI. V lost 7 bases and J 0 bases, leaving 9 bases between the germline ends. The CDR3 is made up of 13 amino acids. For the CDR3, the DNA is TGTGCCAGCATCCGGGACATGAACACTGAAGCTTTCTTT. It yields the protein CASIRDMNTEAFF.

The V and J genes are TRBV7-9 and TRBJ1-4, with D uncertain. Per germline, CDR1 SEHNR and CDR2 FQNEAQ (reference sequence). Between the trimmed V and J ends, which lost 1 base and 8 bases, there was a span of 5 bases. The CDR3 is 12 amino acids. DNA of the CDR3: TGTGCCAGCAGCTTAGTCGGGGAAAAACTGTTTTTT. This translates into CASSLVGEKLFF.

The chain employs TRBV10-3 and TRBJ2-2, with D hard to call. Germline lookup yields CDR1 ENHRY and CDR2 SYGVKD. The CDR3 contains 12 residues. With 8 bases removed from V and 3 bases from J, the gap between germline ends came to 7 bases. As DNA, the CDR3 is TGTGCCATCGCTCGAGACACCGGGGAGCTGTTTTTT. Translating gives CAIARDTGELFF.

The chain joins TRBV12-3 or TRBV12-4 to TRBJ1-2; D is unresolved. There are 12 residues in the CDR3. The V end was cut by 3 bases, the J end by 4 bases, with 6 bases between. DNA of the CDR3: TGTGCCAGCAGTTTTGCCAGCTATGGCTACACCTTC. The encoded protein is CASSFASYGYTF.

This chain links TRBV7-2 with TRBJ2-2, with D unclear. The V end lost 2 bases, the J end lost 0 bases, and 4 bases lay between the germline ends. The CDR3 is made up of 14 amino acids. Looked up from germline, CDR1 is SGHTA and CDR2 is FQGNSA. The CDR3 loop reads CASSLSPNTGELFF. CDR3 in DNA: TGTGCCAGCAGCTTATCTCCGAACACCGGGGAGCTGTTTTTT.

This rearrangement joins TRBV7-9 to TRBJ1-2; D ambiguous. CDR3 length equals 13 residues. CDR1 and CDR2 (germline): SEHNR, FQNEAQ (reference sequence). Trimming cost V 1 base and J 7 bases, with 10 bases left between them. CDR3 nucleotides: TGTGCCAGCAGCTTAGAGTGGGGAAGTGGCTACACCTTC. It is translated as CASSLEWGSGYTF.

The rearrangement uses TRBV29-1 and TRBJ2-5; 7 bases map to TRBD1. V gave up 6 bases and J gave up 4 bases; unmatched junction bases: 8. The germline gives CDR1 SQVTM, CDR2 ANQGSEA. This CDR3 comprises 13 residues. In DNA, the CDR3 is TGCAGCGTGGGGGACAGAGGGGGAGAGACCCAGTACTTC. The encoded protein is CSVGDRGGETQYF.